The 2 T cell receptor beta chains given below trace back to one sample, sequenced in a study of blood T cell repertoires in COVID-19. TCRdb's copy holds only in-frame clones and misses some; the assay was immunoSEQ multiplex PCR. The profile shows over 150,000 clones, around 83% of them singletons. What was sequenced was peripheral blood. The receptors originated from a man aged 40-49 years with acute or convalescent COVID-19.

V usage is TRBV5-1 and J usage is TRBJ2-7, with 15 positions matching TRBD2. This CDR3 is built from 15 residues. The ends lost 3 bases at V and 5 bases at J; junction bases unmatched: 3. Germline CDR1 is SGHRS and CDR2 is YFSETQ. DNA for the CDR3: TGCGCCAGCAGCTGGACTAGCGGGGGGGCCGACGAGCAGTACTTC. Encoded protein: CASSWTSGGADEQYF.

The V gene is TRBV18, the J gene TRBJ2-3, with D tentatively TRBD2 (5 bases). V gave up 6 bases and J gave up 2 bases, with 12 bases separating them. The CDR3 is made up of 14 amino acids. CDR1 KGHSH and CDR2 LQKENI come from the germline V gene. DNA for the CDR3: TGTGCCAGCTCCCCCCCGACTACCACAGATACGCAGTATTTT. Translating it yields CASSPPTTTDTQYF.